What follows are 12 T cell receptor beta chains derived from one specimen sequenced in a study of regulatory T cells in long-lasting Graves disease. Both iRepertoire HTBI primers and Arm-PCR of CDR3 regions were used to build the TCR beta libraries. TCRdb used MiXCR to reprocess the multiplex PCR reads, holding one entry per CDR3 protein. The sample contains a few hundred thousand distinct CDR3 sequences, about 17% of which appear only once. Noted time point: newly diagnosed GD, antithyroid drugs for less than 3 months. PBMC-derived RNA was used for the TCR library. The same sample was also used in a study of T cells in Graves' hyperthyroidism and ophthalmopathy.

This specimen consisted of peripheral blood mononuclear cells (PBMCs), obtained at new diagnosis, from a patient treated with antithyroid drugs. Receptors originate from a woman in her late teens or twenties with Graves disease.

This clonotype was seen a few times. This rearrangement joins TRBV7-9 to TRBJ2-2, with TRBD1 matching 7 bases. The CDR3 is 17 amino acids. Germline V lookup: CDR1 SEHNR, CDR2 FQNEAQ (reference sequence). With 1 base clipped from V and 2 bases from J, the junction kept 7 bases outside the gene matches. The CDR3 sequence: CASSLGDRDPNTGELFF. CDR3 sequence (DNA): TGTGCCAGCAGCTTAGGAGACAGGGATCCTAACACCGGGGAGCTGTTTTTT.

The rearrangement links TRBV28 to TRBJ2-1; 11 bases agree with TRBD2. V dropped 10 bases and J dropped 9; count of bases not matched to a gene: 11. This CDR3 is 14 amino acids long. Germline V gene data show CDR1 as MDHEN and CDR2 as SYDVKM. The CDR3 bases are TGTGCCACTAAAAGGACTAGCGGGCTAGGTGAGCAGTTCTTC. This gives the protein CATKRTSGLGEQFF.

This clonotype was detected many times. This chain links TRBV3-1 with TRBJ1-5; weak D call: TRBD1 (5 bases). The CDR3 is made up of 15 amino acids. The germline V gene has CDR1 LGHDT and CDR2 YNNKEL (reference sequence). The germline V and J ends were trimmed by 0 bases and 1 base, with 7 bases remaining between them. The CDR3 here is CASSQDQGSNQPQHF. CDR3 coding DNA: TGTGCCAGCAGCCAAGATCAGGGAAGCAATCAGCCCCAGCATTTT.

This clonotype came up many times. The J gene is TRBJ2-7, the V gene TRBV30; 7 positions match TRBD1. CDR3 length: 17 residues. V dropped 1 base and J dropped 1; count of bases not matched to a gene: 13. CDR1 is GTSNPN, CDR2 SVGIG, per germline (reference sequence). The CDR3 coding sequence is TGTGCCTGGAGTGACCTACTAACGGGGACAGCGTCCTACGAGCAGTACTTC. This gives the protein CAWSDLLTGTASYEQYF.

This clonotype has a handful of counts. The junction does not match germline at one end; this may be a read error. J is TRBJ2-7 and V is TRBV5-1, with 10 bases lining up with TRBD1. The CDR3 is made up of 15 amino acids. The germline gives CDR1 SGHRS, CDR2 YFSETQ. Written as DNA, the CDR3 is TGCGCCAGCAGTTTGGACAGGGGGGCCTCCTACGAGCAGTACTTC. Amino acids: CASSLDRGASYEQYF.

The chain combines TRBV15 with TRBJ1-4; D remains ambiguous. The germline CDR1 and CDR2 sequences are LNHNV and YYDKDF (reference sequence). The CDR3 loop spans 15 amino acids. Trimming took 0 bases from V and 14 from J, leaving 19 bases between them. The DNA of the CDR3 is TGTGCCACCAGCAGAGAAGCAAGGAACCAACAAGGGCTGTTTTTT. Its protein product is CATSREARNQQGLFF.

The chain joins TRBV19 to TRBJ2-2; no definite D call. The germline V gene has CDR1 LNHDA and CDR2 SQIVND (reference sequence). This CDR3 contains 16 residues. V lost 7 bases, J lost 0 bases, and 15 bases lay in between. The CDR3 DNA reads as TGTGCCAGTACCCCAATTGGCGGTGCGAACACCGGGGAGCTGTTTTTT. Encoded protein: CASTPIGGANTGELFF.

In its sample, this clonotype was seen many times. The gene calls are TRBV3-1 and TRBJ1-1; no reliable D call. The germline V gene encodes CDR1 LGHDT and CDR2 YNNKEL (reference sequence). The CDR3 runs 14 residues. V was pared by 3 bases and J by 1 base, with 9 bases between. The CDR3 DNA is TGTGCCAGCAGCCATGGCAGGTCGAACACTGAAGCTTTCTTT. This encodes CASSHGRSNTEAFF.

This clonotype was recorded at least ten times. The junction differs from germline at one of its ends, possibly a read error. J is TRBJ2-7 and V is TRBV28; 7 positions agree with TRBD2. CDR3 length equals 13 residues. Germline V gene lookup returns CDR1 MDHEN and CDR2 SYDVKM. The CDR3 region is CASSLRTSYEQYF. Here the CDR3 DNA reads TGCGCCAGCAGCTTACGGACTAGCTACGAGCAGTACTTC.

This clonotype was recorded many times. This rearrangement joins TRBV2 to TRBJ2-7; a possible D gene is TRBD2 (6 bases). The CDR3 extends over 13 amino acids. V lost 3 bases and J lost 6, with 12 bases in between. CDR1 is SNHLY, CDR2 FYNNEI, per germline. CDR3 DNA sequence: TGTGCCAGCAGTGACCGGGAGCTCAGCGAGCAGTACTTC. Translating gives CASSDRELSEQYF.

This clonotype was observed a handful of times. Here the CDR3 reads CASSDGGLTRHTF. As DNA, the CDR3 is TGTGCCAGCAGCGATGGGGGACTGACCCGGCACACCTTC. The rearrangement links TRBV7-3 to TRBJ1-2; perhaps TRBD1 as D (5 bases). There are 13 residues in the CDR3. Germline V CDR1 and CDR2: SGHTA, FQGTGA. Trimming shortened V by 5 bases and J by 12 bases, and 19 bases separated the two germline ends.

This chain uses TRBV20-1 with TRBJ2-2, with 7 bases fitting TRBD1. With V trimmed by 3 bases and J by 5 bases, 6 bases remained unmatched. CDR1 and CDR2 from the germline V gene are DFQATT and SNEGSKA (reference sequence). CDR3 length equals 14 residues. The CDR3 coding sequence is TGCAGTGCTAGGAGGGGGCGCGGGACCGGGGAGCTGTTTTTT. Translation: CSARRGRGTGELFF.